This T cell receptor beta chain emerged from a study of blood T cell repertoires in COVID-19. There are 15 residues in the CDR3. V lost 4 bases to trimming and J lost 7 bases; unmatched junction nucleotides: 12. Germline V gives CDR1 LGHDT, CDR2 YNNKEL (reference sequence). Methods used by the authors: The authors estimated nucleated cell counts from reference gene primer amplification. The table came from immunoSEQ multiplex PCR; TCRdb's copy has only in-frame clones and leaves some out. V, J and clone size are taken as reported in that table, and D and trimming were inferred from the DNA itself. Altogether 400,000 or so clones are present, roughly 86% being singletons, with the ten largest covering around 3%. This clone has more than one count but fewer than ten.

The V and J genes are TRBV3-1 (or the pseudogene TRBV3-2) and TRBJ1-2; 7 bases line up with TRBD1. The sequence was collected from a human donor in a cohort sampled during active COVID-19. Sequencing was carried out using peripheral blood. Here the CDR3 reads CASSPFGQATGGYTF. The CDR3 bases are TGTGCCAGCAGCCCCTTTGGACAGGCCACAGGTGGCTACACCTTC.